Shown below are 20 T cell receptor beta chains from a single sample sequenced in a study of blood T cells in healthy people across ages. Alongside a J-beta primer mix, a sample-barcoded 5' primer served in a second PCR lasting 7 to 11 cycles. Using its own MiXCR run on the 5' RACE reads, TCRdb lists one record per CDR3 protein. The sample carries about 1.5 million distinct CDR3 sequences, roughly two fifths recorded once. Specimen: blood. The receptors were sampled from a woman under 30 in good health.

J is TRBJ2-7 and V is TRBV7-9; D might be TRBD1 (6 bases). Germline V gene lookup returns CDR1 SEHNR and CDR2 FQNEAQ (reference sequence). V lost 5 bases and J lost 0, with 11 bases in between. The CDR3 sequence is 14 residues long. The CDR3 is CASSASGHSYEQYF. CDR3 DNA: TGTGCCAGCAGCGCTTCGGGACACTCCTACGAGCAGTACTTC.

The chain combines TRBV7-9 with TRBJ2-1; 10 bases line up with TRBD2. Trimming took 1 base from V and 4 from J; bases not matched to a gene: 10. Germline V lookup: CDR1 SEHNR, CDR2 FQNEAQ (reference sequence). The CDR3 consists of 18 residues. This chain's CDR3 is CASSLEYLTSGVYNEQFF. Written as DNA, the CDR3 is TGTGCCAGCAGCTTAGAGTATCTAACTAGCGGGGTGTACAATGAGCAGTTCTTC.

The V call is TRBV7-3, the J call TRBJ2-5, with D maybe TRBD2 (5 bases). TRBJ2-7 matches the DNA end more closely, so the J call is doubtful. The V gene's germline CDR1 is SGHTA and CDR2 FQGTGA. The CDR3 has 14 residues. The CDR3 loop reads CASSLFGNTYEQYF. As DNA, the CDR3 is TGTGCCAGCAGCTTATTCGGGAATACCTACGAGCAGTACTTC.

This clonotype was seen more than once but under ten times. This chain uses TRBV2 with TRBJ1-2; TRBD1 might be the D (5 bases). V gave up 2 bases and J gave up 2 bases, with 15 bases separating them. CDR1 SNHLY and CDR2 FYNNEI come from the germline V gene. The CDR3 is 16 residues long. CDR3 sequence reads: CASSEWVAGQNYGYTF. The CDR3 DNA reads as TGTGCCAGCAGTGAATGGGTCGCCGGACAAAACTATGGCTACACCTTC.

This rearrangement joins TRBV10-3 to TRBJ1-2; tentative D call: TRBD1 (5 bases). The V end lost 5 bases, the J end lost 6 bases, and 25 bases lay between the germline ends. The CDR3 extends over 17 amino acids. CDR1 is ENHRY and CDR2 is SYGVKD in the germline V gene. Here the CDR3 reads CAISLGLGGSGPDGYTF. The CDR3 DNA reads TGTGCCATCAGTCTCGGTCTTGGAGGGTCAGGGCCGGATGGCTACACCTTC.

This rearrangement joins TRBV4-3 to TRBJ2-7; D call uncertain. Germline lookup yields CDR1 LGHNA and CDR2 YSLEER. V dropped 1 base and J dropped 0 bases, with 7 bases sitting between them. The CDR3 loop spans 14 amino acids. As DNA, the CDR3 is TGCGCCAGCAGCCAAGTTCACAACTCCTACGAGCAGTACTTC. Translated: CASSQVHNSYEQYF.

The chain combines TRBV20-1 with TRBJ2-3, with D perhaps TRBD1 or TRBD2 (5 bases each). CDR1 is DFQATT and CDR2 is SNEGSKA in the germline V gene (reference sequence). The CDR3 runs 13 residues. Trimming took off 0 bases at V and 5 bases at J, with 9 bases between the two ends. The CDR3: CSARDGAGDTQYF. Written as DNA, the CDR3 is TGCAGTGCTAGAGATGGGGCGGGAGATACGCAGTATTTT.

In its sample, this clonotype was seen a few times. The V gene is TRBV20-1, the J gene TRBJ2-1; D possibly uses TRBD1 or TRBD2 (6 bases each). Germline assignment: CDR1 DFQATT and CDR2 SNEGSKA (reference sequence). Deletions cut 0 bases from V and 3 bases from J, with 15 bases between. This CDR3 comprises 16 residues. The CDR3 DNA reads TGCAGTGCTAGAGATCGGGTCGGGGGCTTCTACAATGAGCAGTTCTTC. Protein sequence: CSARDRVGGFYNEQFF.

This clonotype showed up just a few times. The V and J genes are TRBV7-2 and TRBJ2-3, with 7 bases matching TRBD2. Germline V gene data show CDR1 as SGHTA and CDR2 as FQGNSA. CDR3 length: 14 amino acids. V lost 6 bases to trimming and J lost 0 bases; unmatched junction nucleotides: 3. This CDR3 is CASRKRGSTDTQYF. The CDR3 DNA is TGTGCCAGCAGAAAGCGGGGCAGCACAGATACGCAGTATTTT.

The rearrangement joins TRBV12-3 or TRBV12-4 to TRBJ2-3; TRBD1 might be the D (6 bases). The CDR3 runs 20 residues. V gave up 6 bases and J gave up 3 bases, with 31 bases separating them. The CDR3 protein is CASSPLGDIWRATTTDTQYF. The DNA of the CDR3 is TGTGCCAGCAGCCCGCTCGGGGACATATGGCGAGCTACGACAACAGATACGCAGTATTTT.

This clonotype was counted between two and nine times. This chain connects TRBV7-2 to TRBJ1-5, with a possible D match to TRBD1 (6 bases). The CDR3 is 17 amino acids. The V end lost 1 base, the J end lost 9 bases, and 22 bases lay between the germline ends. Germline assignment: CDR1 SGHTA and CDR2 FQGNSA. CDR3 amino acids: CASSLDGGLRRVRPQHF. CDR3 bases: TGTGCCAGCAGCTTAGATGGGGGCCTAAGGAGGGTTAGGCCCCAGCATTTT.

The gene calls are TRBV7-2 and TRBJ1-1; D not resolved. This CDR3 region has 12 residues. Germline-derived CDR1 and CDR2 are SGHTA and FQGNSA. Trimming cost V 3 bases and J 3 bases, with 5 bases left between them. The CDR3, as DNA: TGTGCCAGCAGCTTGTGGCACACTGAAGCTTTCTTT. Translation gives CASSLWHTEAFF.

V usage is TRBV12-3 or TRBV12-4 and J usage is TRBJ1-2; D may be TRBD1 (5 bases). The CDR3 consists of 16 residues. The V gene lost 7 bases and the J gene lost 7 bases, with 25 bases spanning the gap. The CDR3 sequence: CASNLGPEQVGRGYTF. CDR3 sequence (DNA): TGTGCCAGCAATCTCGGACCTGAACAGGTTGGTCGTGGCTACACCTTC.

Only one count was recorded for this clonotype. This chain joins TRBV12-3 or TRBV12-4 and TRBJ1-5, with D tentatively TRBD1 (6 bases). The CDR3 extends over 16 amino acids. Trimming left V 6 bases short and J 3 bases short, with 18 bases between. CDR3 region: CASSRRGGTHNQPQHF. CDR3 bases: TGTGCCAGCAGCCGTCGGGGGGGCACACACAATCAGCCCCAGCATTTT.

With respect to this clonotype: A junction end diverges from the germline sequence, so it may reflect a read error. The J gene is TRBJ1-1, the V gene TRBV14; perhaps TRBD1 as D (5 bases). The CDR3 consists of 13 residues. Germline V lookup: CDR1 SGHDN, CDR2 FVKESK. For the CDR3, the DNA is TGTGCCAGCCGCCAAGATTGGGGGGGTGAAGCTTTCTTT. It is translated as CASRQDWGGEAFF.

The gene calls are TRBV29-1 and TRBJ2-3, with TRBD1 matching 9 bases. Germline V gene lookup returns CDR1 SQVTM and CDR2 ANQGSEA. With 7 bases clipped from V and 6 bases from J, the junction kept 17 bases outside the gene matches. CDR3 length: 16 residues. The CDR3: CSGELARDREDDTQYF. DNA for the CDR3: TGCAGCGGCGAACTAGCCCGGGACAGGGAGGACGATACGCAGTATTTT.

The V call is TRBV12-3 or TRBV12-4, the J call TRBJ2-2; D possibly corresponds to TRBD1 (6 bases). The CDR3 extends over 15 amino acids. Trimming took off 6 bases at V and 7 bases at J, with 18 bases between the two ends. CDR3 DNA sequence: TGTGCCAGCAGACGACAGGTTTCGGCTGGCGGGGAGCTGTTTTTT. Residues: CASRRQVSAGGELFF.

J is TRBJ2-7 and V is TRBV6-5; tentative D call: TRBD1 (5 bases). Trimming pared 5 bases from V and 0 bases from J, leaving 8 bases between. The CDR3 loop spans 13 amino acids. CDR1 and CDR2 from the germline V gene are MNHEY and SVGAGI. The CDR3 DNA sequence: TGTGCCAGCAGTACAGGAAACTCCTACGAGCAGTACTTC. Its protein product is CASSTGNSYEQYF.

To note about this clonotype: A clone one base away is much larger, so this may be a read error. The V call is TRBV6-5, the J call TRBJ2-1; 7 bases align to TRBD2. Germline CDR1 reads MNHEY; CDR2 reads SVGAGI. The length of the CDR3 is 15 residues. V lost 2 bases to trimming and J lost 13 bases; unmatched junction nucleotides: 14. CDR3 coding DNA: TGTGCCAGCAGTTACCAGACTAGCTCACGCGAGACCCAGTTCTTC. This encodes CASSYQTSSRETQFF.

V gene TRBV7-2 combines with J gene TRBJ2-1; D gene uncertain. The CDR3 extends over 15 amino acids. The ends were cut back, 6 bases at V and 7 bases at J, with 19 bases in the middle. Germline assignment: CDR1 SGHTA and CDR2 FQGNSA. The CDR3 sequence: CASRVPGSEANEQFF. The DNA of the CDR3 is TGTGCCAGCAGGGTACCGGGCTCCGAGGCAAATGAGCAGTTCTTC.